This TCR beta chain came from a study of T-cell reconstitution after alpha-beta-depleted transplantation in children. CDR3 length equals 16 residues. From germline, CDR1 is DFQATT and CDR2 SNEGSKA (reference sequence). J was trimmed by 5 bases and V by 2 bases; bases with no gene match: 10. Molecular barcoding with unique molecular identifiers was used for the TCRbeta library. TCRdb ran MiXCR on the PCR reads and lists one entry per CDR3 protein. The sample has about 400,000 distinct CDR3 sequences, about 20% seen once; the top ten hold 3.5% to 4%. This rearrangement joins TRBV20-1 to TRBJ2-1; 9 bases align to TRBD1. This receptor was identified in a human donor who donated a stem cell graft to a child with acute myeloid leukemia. This specimen was PBMCs from the stem cell graft donor, taken from the stem cell graft. The CDR3 loop reads CSARKTGTGIHNEQFF. The CDR3 nucleotides are TGCAGTGCTAGAAAAACCGGGACAGGGATTCACAATGAGCAGTTCTTC.